The rows below give T cell receptor beta chains drawn from one sample of a study of blood T cells in healthy people across ages. Each CDR3 protein gets one entry after TCRdb re-called the 5' RACE reads with MiXCR. The sample holds around 790,000 distinct CDR3 sequences, around 45% seen once. The sequencing input was blood. These TCRs come from a man in his sixties in good health. The CDR3 runs from the conserved cysteine through the conserved F or W. A D gene is named only where the DNA matches it firmly. Not every row has a clone size; where given, it reads once, few, many or a size class.

V gene	clone size	D gene	J gene	CDR3 protein	CDR3 DNA
TRBV7-2	-	-	TRBJ2-5	CASSPAGVQGETQYF	TGTGCCAGCAGCCCTGCCGGGGTGCAAGGAGAGACCCAGTACTTC
TRBV11-3	once	-	TRBJ2-7	CASSPSGYYNEQYF	TGTGCCAGCAGCCCTTCGGGTTACTACAATGAGCAGTACTTC
TRBV4-1	-	-	TRBJ2-7	CASRQSPGVANNEQYF	TGCGCCAGCAGACAATCCCCGGGGGTCGCCAATAATGAGCAGTACTTC
TRBV29-1	few	-	TRBJ1-2	CSVDDSYGYTF	TGCAGCGTTGATGACAGCTATGGCTACACCTTC
TRBV12-3/TRBV12-4	-	-	TRBJ2-2	CASSPSGYTGELFF	TGTGCCAGCAGTCCCTCAGGGTACACCGGGGAGCTGTTTTTT
TRBV21-1	few	-	TRBJ2-7	CASSKDPAGSSSYEQYF	TGTGCCAGCAGCAAAGATCCCGCCGGGTCAAGCTCCTACGAGCAGTACTTC
TRBV7-6	-	-	TRBJ1-1	CASSLVQGEAFF	TGTGCCAGCAGCTTAGTCCAGGGGGAAGCTTTCTTT
TRBV25-1	-	TRBD2	TRBJ2-2	CASSEWEGINTGELFF	TGTGCCAGCAGTGAATGGGAGGGGATTAACACCGGGGAGCTGTTTTTT
TRBV20-1	-	-	TRBJ2-2	CSAIPIDKNTGELFF	TGCAGTGCTATCCCCATTGACAAGAACACCGGGGAGCTGTTTTTT
TRBV9	-	-	TRBJ2-6	CASSANTASGANVLTF	TGTGCCAGCAGCGCGAATACAGCCTCTGGGGCCAACGTCCTGACTTTC
TRBV4-3	-	-	TRBJ2-6	CASSQEWGPGKAGANVLTF	TGCGCCAGCAGCCAAGAATGGGGGCCGGGGAAAGCTGGGGCCAACGTCCTGACTTTC
TRBV20-1	-	-	TRBJ1-1	CSAGDGGNTEAFF	TGCAGTGCTGGGGACGGGGGTAACACTGAAGCTTTCTTT
TRBV27	-	TRBD1	TRBJ2-7	CATSPDRGWHEQYF	TGTGCCACTTCTCCGGACAGGGGATGGCATGAGCAGTACTTC
TRBV20-1	-	-	TRBJ1-2	CSARAERGLVFYGYTF	TGCAGTGCTAGAGCTGAGCGTGGGTTGGTCTTTTATGGCTACACCTTC
TRBV9	-	-	TRBJ2-5	CASSVASGGGFGTPYF	TGTGCCAGCAGCGTAGCCAGTGGTGGAGGGTTCGGGACCCCGTACTTC
TRBV10-3	-	TRBD2	TRBJ2-5	CAISDLAAETQYF	TGTGCCATCAGCGATCTAGCGGCGGAGACCCAGTACTTC
TRBV25-1	-	-	TRBJ2-5	CASSAVSSRETQYF	TGTGCCAGCAGTGCGGTCTCGAGTCGGGAGACCCAGTACTTC